This T cell receptor beta chain appears in the sequencing data of a study of chemoradiotherapy in HPV16-positive cancers. V gave up 8 bases and J gave up 2 bases, with 11 bases separating them. CDR1 and CDR2 from the germline V gene are SNHLY and FYNNEI. The CDR3 sequence is 13 residues long. Method: immunoSEQ multiplex PCR; TCRdb's copy keeps in-frame clones and lacks some. The sample has around 6,400 clones, 70% to 75% seen once. Sampling was done from a patient who underwent chemoradiotherapy. V is TRBV2 and J is TRBJ2-3; a weak D match, TRBD2 (6 bases). The clonotype comes from a human donor with HPV-associated anogenital cancer. The CDR3 bases are TGTGCCAGCGGTCTAGCGAACACAGATACGCAGTATTTT. Translation gives CASGLANTDTQYF. Supplemented by reference TRBV2 and TRBJ2-3, the full variable domain reads EPEVTQTPSHQVTQMGQEVILRCVPISNHLYFYWYRQILGQKVEFLVSFYNNEISEKSEIFDDQFSVERPDGSNFTLKIRSTKLEDSAMYFCASGLANTDTQYFGPGTRLTVL.